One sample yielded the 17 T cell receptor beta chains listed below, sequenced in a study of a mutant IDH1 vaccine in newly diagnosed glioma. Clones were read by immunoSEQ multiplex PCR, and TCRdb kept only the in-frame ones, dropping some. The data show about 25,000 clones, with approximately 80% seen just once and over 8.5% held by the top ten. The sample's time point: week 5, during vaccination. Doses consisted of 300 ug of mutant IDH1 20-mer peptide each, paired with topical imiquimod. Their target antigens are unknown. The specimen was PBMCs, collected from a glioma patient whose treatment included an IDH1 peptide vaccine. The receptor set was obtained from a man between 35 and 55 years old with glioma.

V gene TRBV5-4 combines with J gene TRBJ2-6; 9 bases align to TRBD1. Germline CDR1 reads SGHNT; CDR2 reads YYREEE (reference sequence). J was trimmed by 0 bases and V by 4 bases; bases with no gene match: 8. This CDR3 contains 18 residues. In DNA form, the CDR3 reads TGTGCCAGCAGCCAGGACAGGGGCCCCTACTCTGGGGCCAACGTCCTGACTTTC. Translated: CASSQDRGPYSGANVLTF.

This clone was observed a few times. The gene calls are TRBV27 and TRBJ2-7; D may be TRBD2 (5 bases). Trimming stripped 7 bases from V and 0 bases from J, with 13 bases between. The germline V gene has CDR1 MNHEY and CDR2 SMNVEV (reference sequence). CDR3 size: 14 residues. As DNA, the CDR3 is TGTGCCAGCAAAATCCGGGGAGTCTCCTACGAGCAGTACTTC. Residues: CASKIRGVSYEQYF.

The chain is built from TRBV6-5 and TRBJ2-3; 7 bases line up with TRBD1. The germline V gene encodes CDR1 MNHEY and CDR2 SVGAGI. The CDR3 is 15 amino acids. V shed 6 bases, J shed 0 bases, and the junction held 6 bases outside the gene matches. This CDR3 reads CASRRGPSSTDTQYF. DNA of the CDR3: TGTGCCAGCAGGAGGGGGCCGTCTAGCACAGATACGCAGTATTTT.

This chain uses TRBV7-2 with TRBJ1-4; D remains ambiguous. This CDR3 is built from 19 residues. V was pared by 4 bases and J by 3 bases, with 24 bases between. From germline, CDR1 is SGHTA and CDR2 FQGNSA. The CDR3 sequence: CASSSQPPRLVASNEKLFF. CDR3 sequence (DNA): TGTGCCAGCAGCTCCCAACCCCCCAGACTCGTCGCATCTAATGAAAAACTGTTTTTT. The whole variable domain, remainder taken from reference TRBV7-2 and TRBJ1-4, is GAGVSQSPSNKVTEKGKDVELRCDPISGHTALYWYRQSLGQGLEFLIYFQGNSAPDKSGLPSDRFSAERTGGSVSTLTIQRTQQEDSAVYLCASSSQPPRLVASNEKLFFGSGTQLSVL.

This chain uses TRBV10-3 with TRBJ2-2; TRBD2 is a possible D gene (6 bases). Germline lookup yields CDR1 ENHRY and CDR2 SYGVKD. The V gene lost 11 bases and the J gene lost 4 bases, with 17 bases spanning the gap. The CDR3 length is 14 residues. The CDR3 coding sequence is TGTGCCTCAAGCCTCGGGACTGCCACCGGGGAGCTGTTTTTT. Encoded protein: CASSLGTATGELFF.

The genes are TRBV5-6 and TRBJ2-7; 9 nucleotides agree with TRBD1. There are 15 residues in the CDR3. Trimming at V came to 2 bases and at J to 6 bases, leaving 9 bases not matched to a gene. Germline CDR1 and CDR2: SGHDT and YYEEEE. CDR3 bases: TGTGCCAGCAGCTTCCGGGGCGGGACAGGGCTCGAGCAGTACTTC. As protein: CASSFRGGTGLEQYF.

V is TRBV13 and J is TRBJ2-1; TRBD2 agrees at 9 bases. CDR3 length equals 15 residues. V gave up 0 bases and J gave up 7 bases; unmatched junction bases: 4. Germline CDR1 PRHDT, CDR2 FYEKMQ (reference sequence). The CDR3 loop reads CASSLGPSGMNEQFF. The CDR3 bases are TGTGCCAGCAGCTTAGGCCCTAGCGGGATGAATGAGCAGTTCTTC.

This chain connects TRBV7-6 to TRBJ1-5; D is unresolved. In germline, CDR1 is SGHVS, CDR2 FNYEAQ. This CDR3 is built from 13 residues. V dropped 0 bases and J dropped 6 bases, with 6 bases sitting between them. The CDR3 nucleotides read TGTGCCAGCAGCTTAGCGGAGGGTCAGCCCCAGCATTTT. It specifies CASSLAEGQPQHF.

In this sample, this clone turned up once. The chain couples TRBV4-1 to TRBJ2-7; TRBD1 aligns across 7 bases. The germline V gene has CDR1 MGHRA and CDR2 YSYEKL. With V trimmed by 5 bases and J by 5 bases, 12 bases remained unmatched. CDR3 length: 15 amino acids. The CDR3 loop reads CASSSRQGRIDEQYF. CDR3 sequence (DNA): TGCGCCAGCAGCTCACGACAGGGTAGAATCGACGAGCAGTACTTC.

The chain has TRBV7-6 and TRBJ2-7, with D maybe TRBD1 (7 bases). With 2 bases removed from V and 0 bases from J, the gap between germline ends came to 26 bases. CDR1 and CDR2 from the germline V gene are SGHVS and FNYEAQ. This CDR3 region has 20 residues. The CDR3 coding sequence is TGTGCCAGCAGCTTAAGATCCTGGGGGGCTTCGGGACAGACCTCCTACGAGCAGTACTTC. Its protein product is CASSLRSWGASGQTSYEQYF.

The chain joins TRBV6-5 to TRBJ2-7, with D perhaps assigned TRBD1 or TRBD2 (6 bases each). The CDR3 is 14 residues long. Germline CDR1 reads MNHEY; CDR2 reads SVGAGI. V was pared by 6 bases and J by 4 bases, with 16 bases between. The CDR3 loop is CASRPSGASYEQYF. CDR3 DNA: TGTGCCAGCAGACCTTCGGGGGCCTCATACGAGCAGTACTTC.

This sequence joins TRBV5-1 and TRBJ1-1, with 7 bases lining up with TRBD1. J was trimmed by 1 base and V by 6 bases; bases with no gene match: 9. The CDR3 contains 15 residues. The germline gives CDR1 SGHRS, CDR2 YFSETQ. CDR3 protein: CASNRSGQQNTEAFF. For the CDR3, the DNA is TGCGCCAGCAATCGCTCGGGACAGCAGAACACTGAAGCTTTCTTT.

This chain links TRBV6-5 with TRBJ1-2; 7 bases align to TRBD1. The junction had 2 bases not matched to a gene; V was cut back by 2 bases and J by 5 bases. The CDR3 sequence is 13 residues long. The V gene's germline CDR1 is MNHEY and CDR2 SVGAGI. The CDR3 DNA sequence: TGTGCCAGCAGTTACAGGGGGCAGTATGGCTACACCTTC. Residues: CASSYRGQYGYTF.

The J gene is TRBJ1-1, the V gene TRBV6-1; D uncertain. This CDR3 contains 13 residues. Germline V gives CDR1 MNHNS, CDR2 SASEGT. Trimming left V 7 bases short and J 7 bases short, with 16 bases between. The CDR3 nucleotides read TGTGCCAGCACCGCCCCCGGGTCGGATGAAGCTTTCTTT. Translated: CASTAPGSDEAFF.

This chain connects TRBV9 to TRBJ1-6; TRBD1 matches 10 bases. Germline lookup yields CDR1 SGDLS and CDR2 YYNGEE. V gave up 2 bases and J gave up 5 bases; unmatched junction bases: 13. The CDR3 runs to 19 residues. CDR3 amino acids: CASSVRDRGLAGNNSPLHF. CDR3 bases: TGTGCCAGCAGCGTCCGGGACAGGGGCCTTGCGGGGAATAATTCACCCCTCCACTTT.

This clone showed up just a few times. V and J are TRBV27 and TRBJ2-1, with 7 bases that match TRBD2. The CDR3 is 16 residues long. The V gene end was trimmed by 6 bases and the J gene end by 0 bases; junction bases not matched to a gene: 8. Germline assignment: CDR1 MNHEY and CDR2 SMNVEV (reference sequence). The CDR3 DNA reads TGTGCCAGCAGGGAACTAGCGTTAGACTCCTACAATGAGCAGTTCTTC. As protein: CASRELALDSYNEQFF.

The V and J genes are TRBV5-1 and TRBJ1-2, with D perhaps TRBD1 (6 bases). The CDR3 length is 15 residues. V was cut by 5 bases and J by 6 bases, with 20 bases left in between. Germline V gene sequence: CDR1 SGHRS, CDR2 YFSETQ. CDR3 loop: CASSLLGDRWDGYTF. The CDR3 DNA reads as TGCGCCAGCAGTCTTTTAGGAGACAGGTGGGATGGCTACACCTTC.